Below, 32 T cell receptor beta chains from the same sample are listed, as sequenced in a study of CD8+ T cells in alopecia areata. Extracted from the samples, RNA was reverse transcribed into cDNA to serve as the sequencing template. Produced via immunoSEQ multiplex PCR; TCRdb's table is partial and in-frame only. This sample yields 150,000 or so clones, of which around 55% are seen a single time; around 5% belongs to the top ten. The sample taken for sequencing was CD4+ T cells sorted from blood. Every receptor here comes from a human donor in good health.

The CDR3 nucleotides are TGTGCCAGCAGCACCCACAGGGGGAGGGCCTACGAGCAGTACTTC. Protein: CASSTHRGRAYEQYF. The V gene is TRBV11-2, the J gene TRBJ2-7, with a tentative D call TRBD1 (8 bases). Germline values: CDR1 SGHAT, CDR2 FQNNGV. The CDR3 contains 15 residues. Trimming pared 5 bases from V and 2 bases from J, leaving 16 bases between.

The genes are TRBV5-6 and TRBJ1-2; D unclear. CDR1 is SGHDT and CDR2 is YYEEEE in the germline V gene. Trimming shortened V by 1 base and J by 0 bases, and 10 bases separated the two germline ends. This CDR3 has 15 residues. The CDR3 nucleotides are TGTGCCAGCAGCTTGCTTTCGGAGCCTAACTATGGCTACACCTTC. It is translated as CASSLLSEPNYGYTF.

This clone was seen more than once but under ten times. Here the CDR3 reads CASSPGAYNEQFF. The CDR3 bases are TGTGCCAGCAGTCCGGGGGCCTACAATGAGCAGTTCTTC. The chain joins TRBV6-5 to TRBJ2-1, with D possibly being TRBD2 (6 bases). Germline assignment: CDR1 MNHEY and CDR2 SVGAGI. Trimming left V 5 bases short and J 2 bases short, with 7 bases between. CDR3 size: 13 residues.

This chain uses TRBV9 with TRBJ2-2; D is unresolved. Per germline, CDR1 SGDLS and CDR2 YYNGEE. Trimming removed 3 bases at V and 5 bases at J, with 14 bases between. CDR3 length: 15 amino acids. The CDR3, as DNA: TGTGCCAGCAGCGCAAATCCCCTAGGTACCGGGGAGCTGTTTTTT. This gives the protein CASSANPLGTGELFF.

The chain recombines TRBV30 with TRBJ2-5, with TRBD2 matching over 9 bases. V shed 0 bases and J 5 bases; nucleotides not matched to a gene: 10. The CDR3 runs to 16 residues. CDR1 is GTSNPN and CDR2 is SVGIG in the germline V gene (reference sequence). CDR3 DNA: TGTGCCTGGAGTGTACGGGCGGGAGGGCCATTTGAGACCCAGTACTTC. As protein: CAWSVRAGGPFETQYF.

The gene calls are TRBV6-1 and TRBJ2-1, with D maybe TRBD2 (5 bases). This CDR3 comprises 14 residues. Trimming cost V 0 bases and J 7 bases, with 10 bases left between them. In germline, CDR1 is MNHNS, CDR2 SASEGT. As DNA, the CDR3 is TGTGCCAGCAGTGAAGCGTGGACTCGAAATGAGCAGTTCTTC. Translating it yields CASSEAWTRNEQFF.

This chain joins TRBV6-6 and TRBJ2-5; 10 bases fit TRBD1. Germline values: CDR1 MNHNY, CDR2 SVGAGI (reference sequence). V trimming: 1 base; J trimming: 5 bases; junction bases outside the gene matches: 4. The CDR3 spans 15 residues. The CDR3 nucleotides are TGTGCCAGCAGTTACTTGACAGGGGGCAGCGAGACCCAGTACTTC. It specifies CASSYLTGGSETQYF.

The chain carries TRBV30 and TRBJ2-3; 10 bases align to TRBD1. Germline V CDR1 and CDR2: GTSNPN, SVGIG (reference sequence). CDR3 length: 13 residues. V was clipped by 2 bases and J by 7 bases; unmatched bases: 3. In DNA form, the CDR3 reads TGTGCCTGGAGTTCGACAGGGGGCAATACGCAGTATTTT. It is translated as CAWSSTGGNTQYF.

This chain connects TRBV29-1 to TRBJ2-7; D may be TRBD2 (6 bases). The CDR3 length is 13 residues. Germline V gene sequence: CDR1 SQVTM, CDR2 ANQGSEA. Trimming removed 4 bases at V and 3 bases at J, with 13 bases between. This CDR3 is CSVASDLNYEQYF. CDR3 nucleotides: TGCAGCGTTGCTAGCGACCTCAACTACGAGCAGTACTTC.

The CDR3 DNA is TGTGCCATCAGTGCCTTGGATAGCAATCAGCCCCAGCATTTT. It codes for CAISALDSNQPQHF. This chain joins TRBV10-3 and TRBJ1-5; no reliable D call. Germline V gene lookup returns CDR1 ENHRY and CDR2 SYGVKD. Trimming stripped 4 bases from V and 0 bases from J, with 7 bases between. This CDR3 has 14 residues.

This clone was observed a handful of times. The junction departs from the called germline gene at one end, perhaps through a read error. This chain links TRBV15 with TRBJ1-5, with a tentative D call TRBD1 (5 bases). Germline loops: CDR1 LNHNV, CDR2 YYDKDF (reference sequence). CDR3 length: 14 amino acids. CDR3 amino acids: CASSQGRVGQPQHF. The CDR3 nucleotides are TGTGCCAGCAGCCAGGGCAGGGTCGGACAGCCCCAGCATTTT.

The chain joins TRBV29-1 to TRBJ2-3; D is unclear. The CDR3 sequence is 14 residues long. CDR1 and CDR2 (germline): SQVTM, ANQGSEA. V was pared by 4 bases and J by 0 bases, with 11 bases between. In DNA form, the CDR3 reads TGCAGCGTTGCAACGGGCTCTAGCACAGATACGCAGTATTTT. Translation: CSVATGSSTDTQYF.

This clone was seen a few times. V usage is TRBV27 and J usage is TRBJ2-4; D gene unclear. Germline V CDR1 and CDR2: MNHEY, SMNVEV (reference sequence). V was shortened by 2 bases and J by 1 base, with 12 bases between the two germline ends. The CDR3 is made up of 16 amino acids. The CDR3 DNA reads TGTGCCAGCAGTTTAACCCGTGGCCTGGCCAAAAACATTCAGTACTTC. Its protein product is CASSLTRGLAKNIQYF.

This clone was picked up a small number of times. The chain carries TRBV19 and TRBJ2-1; 7 bases fit TRBD2. Germline CDR1 LNHDA, CDR2 SQIVND (reference sequence). V trimming: 3 bases; J trimming: 7 bases; junction bases outside the gene matches: 9. CDR3 length: 15 residues. The CDR3: CASSIRGREHNEQFF. In DNA, the CDR3 is TGTGCCAGTAGTATCCGAGGGCGGGAGCATAATGAGCAGTTCTTC. Full variable domain (remainder filled in from reference TRBV19 and TRBJ2-1): DGGITQSPKYLFRKEGQNVTLSCEQNLNHDAMYWYRQDPGQGLRLIYYSQIVNDFQKGDIAEGYSVSREKKESFPLTVTSAQKNPTAFYLCASSIRGREHNEQFFGPGTRLTVL.

V and J are TRBV29-1 and TRBJ2-7, with 12 bases identical to TRBD2. With V trimmed by 2 bases and J by 3 bases, 8 bases remained unmatched. Looked up from germline, CDR1 is SQVTM and CDR2 is ANQGSEA. This CDR3 comprises 16 residues. The DNA for the CDR3 is TGCAGCGTTGAAAGGCCTAGCGGGAGGGGGGGCTACGAGCAGTACTTC. Translating gives CSVERPSGRGGYEQYF.

This clone was counted only a few times. This sequence joins TRBV14 and TRBJ1-1; D gene uncertain. This CDR3 is built from 13 residues. Trimming pared 3 bases from V and 0 bases from J, leaving 5 bases between. The germline V gene encodes CDR1 SGHDN and CDR2 FVKESK. The CDR3 here is CASSQNLNTEAFF. The CDR3 DNA reads as TGTGCCAGCAGCCAGAACTTGAACACTGAAGCTTTCTTT.

The V and J genes are TRBV18 and TRBJ2-7; TRBD1 is a possible D gene (6 bases). V lost 5 bases to trimming and J lost 6 bases, with 14 bases between them. The CDR3 runs to 13 residues. Looked up from germline, CDR1 is KGHSH and CDR2 is LQKENI. The CDR3 protein is CASSSLAQGEQYF. The CDR3 coding sequence is TGTGCCAGCTCATCCTTAGCACAGGGCGAGCAGTACTTC.

This clone was counted only a few times. This chain uses TRBV28 with TRBJ2-1; D call uncertain. Germline assignment: CDR1 MDHEN and CDR2 SYDVKM. Trimming took 3 bases from V and 6 from J, leaving 3 bases between them. The CDR3 has 11 residues. As DNA, the CDR3 is TGTGCCAGCAGTTTGCGCAATGAGCAGTTCTTC. As protein: CASSLRNEQFF. The whole variable domain, remainder taken from reference TRBV28 and TRBJ2-1, is DVKVTQSSRYLVKRTGEKVFLECVQDMDHENMFWYRQDPGLGLRLIYFSYDVKMKEKGDIPEGYSVSREKKERFSLILESASTNQTSMYLCASSLRNEQFFGPGTRLTVL.

This chain links TRBV5-1 with TRBJ1-1; 9 bases map to TRBD1. V lost 7 bases to trimming and J lost 7 bases; unmatched junction nucleotides: 17. Germline V lookup: CDR1 SGHRS, CDR2 YFSETQ. There are 16 residues in the CDR3. CDR3 in DNA: TGCGCCAGCTCCCCCTTCGGACAGGGGATTACCCTTGAAGCTTTCTTT. It specifies CASSPFGQGITLEAFF.

In the case of this clone: One end of the junction does not line up with germline, which may come from a read error. The chain is built from TRBV29-1 and TRBJ2-1, with a tentative D call TRBD1 (5 bases). CDR1 is SQVTM, CDR2 ANQGSEA, per germline. This CDR3 has 15 amino acids. The CDR3 region has the DNA TGCAGCGTTGAAGATGGCTGGGGCTCCAACAATGAGCAGTTCTTC. This translates into CSVEDGWGSNNEQFF.

This clone was picked up a small number of times. The CDR3, as DNA: TGCAGCGTTGATTTGCTAGCCTCCAATGAGCAGTTCTTC. Its protein product is CSVDLLASNEQFF. The chain couples TRBV29-1 to TRBJ2-1, with a tentative D call TRBD2 (5 bases). The CDR3 runs to 13 residues. The germline V gene encodes CDR1 SQVTM and CDR2 ANQGSEA. Trimming took off 3 bases at V and 6 bases at J, with 12 bases between the two ends.

This clone has only a few counts. V is TRBV18 and J is TRBJ2-7; D possibly matches TRBD1 or TRBD2 (5 bases each). The V end lost 3 bases, the J end lost 3 bases, and 9 bases lay between the germline ends. Per germline, CDR1 KGHSH and CDR2 LQKENI. The CDR3 covers 13 residues. The DNA for the CDR3 is TGTGCCAGCTCACCGGGGACGGACTACGAGCAGTACTTC. This gives the protein CASSPGTDYEQYF.

V usage is TRBV15 and J usage is TRBJ2-5, with 8 bases lining up with TRBD2. The V and J ends lost 3 bases and 5 bases, in that order; junction bases with no gene match: 8. This CDR3 spans 15 amino acids. Germline lookup yields CDR1 LNHNV and CDR2 YYDKDF (reference sequence). The CDR3 DNA reads TGTGCCACCAGCAGTGCAAGCGGGAGACGTGAGACCCAGTACTTC. It is translated as CATSSASGRRETQYF.

This chain connects TRBV11-2 to TRBJ1-6, with no clear D. V was trimmed by 5 bases and J by 7 bases, leaving 15 bases between them. The CDR3 runs to 15 residues. Per germline, CDR1 SGHAT and CDR2 FQNNGV. This chain's CDR3 is CASSLSPTANSPLHF. The DNA of the CDR3 is TGTGCCAGCAGCCTGAGCCCGACGGCAAATTCACCCCTCCACTTT.

This clone was counted only a few times. The chain has TRBV4-1 and TRBJ2-2; 8 bases agree with TRBD2. Germline V gene lookup returns CDR1 MGHRA and CDR2 YSYEKL. The V gene end was trimmed by 0 bases and the J gene end by 0 bases; junction bases not matched to a gene: 3. This CDR3 contains 17 residues. The CDR3, as DNA: TGCGCCAGCAGCCAAGATCTTAGCGGGACGAACACCGGGGAGCTGTTTTTT. Translation gives CASSQDLSGTNTGELFF.

The chain combines TRBV28 with TRBJ2-6; 8 positions agree with TRBD2. The V gene's germline CDR1 is MDHEN and CDR2 SYDVKM. The CDR3 has 18 residues. Trimming took 4 bases from V and 0 from J; bases not matched to a gene: 8. The CDR3 coding sequence is TGTGCCAGCAGTTATTCCCGGGGGGGGACCTCTGGGGCCAACGTCCTGACTTTC. Encoded protein: CASSYSRGGTSGANVLTF.

A note on this clone: The identical CDR3 is also encoded by other nucleotide sequences in the sample. The chain carries TRBV29-1 and TRBJ1-2; D might be TRBD1 (6 bases). This CDR3 comprises 12 residues. Germline CDR1 is SQVTM and CDR2 is ANQGSEA. V lost 3 bases to trimming and J lost 4 bases, with 9 bases between them. CDR3 sequence: CSVETGSYGYTF. DNA for the CDR3: TGCAGCGTTGAGACAGGCTCCTATGGCTACACCTTC.

This clone has more than one count but fewer than ten. V gene TRBV7-9 combines with J gene TRBJ2-3, with a possible D match to TRBD2 (5 bases). V was clipped by 3 bases and J by 6 bases, with 13 bases between them. CDR1 and CDR2 from the germline V gene are SEHNR and FQNEAQ (reference sequence). The CDR3 covers 14 residues. CDR3 region: CASSLPAAPDTQYF. The CDR3 DNA reads TGTGCCAGCAGCTTGCCAGCGGCCCCCGATACGCAGTATTTT.

This clone was counted once. The chain links TRBV2 to TRBJ1-5; TRBD1 matches at 12 bases. The germline V gene encodes CDR1 SNHLY and CDR2 FYNNEI. CDR3 length: 18 residues. The V segment lost 6 bases and the J segment 1 base; nucleotides outside the gene matches: 10. The CDR3 loop is CASRRDRGRYSSNQPQHF. The CDR3 DNA follows: TGTGCCAGCAGAAGGGACAGGGGGCGATATTCGAGCAATCAGCCCCAGCATTTT.

The CDR3: CSVMWQWRGPQHF. In DNA form, the CDR3 reads TGCAGCGTGATGTGGCAGTGGCGGGGGCCCCAGCATTTT. This chain joins TRBV29-1 and TRBJ1-5; D not certain. This CDR3 contains 13 residues. V dropped 6 bases and J dropped 9 bases, with 18 bases sitting between them. Germline CDR1 SQVTM, CDR2 ANQGSEA.

This sequence joins TRBV29-1 and TRBJ2-4; D may be TRBD1 (6 bases). Trimming removed 0 bases from V and 14 bases from J, with 17 bases in between. Per the germline V gene, CDR1 is SQVTM and CDR2 is ANQGSEA. The CDR3 is made up of 13 amino acids. The CDR3, as DNA: TGCAGCGTTGAAGATCTTCCGGGACACGGAGAGTACTTC. Translating it yields CSVEDLPGHGEYF. Together with reference TRBV29-1 and TRBJ2-4, the CDR3 gives the full variable domain: SAVISQKPSRDICQRGTSLTIQCQVDSQVTMMFWYRQQPGQSLTLIATANQGSEATYESGFVIDKFPISRPNLTFSTLTVSNMSPEDSSIYLCSVEDLPGHGEYFGAGTRLSVL.

This clone was detected only a few times. The CDR3 nucleotides are TGTGCCAGCAGTCCCCTCGGGGTGGCTACTGGGGCCAACGTCCTGACTTTC. Translated: CASSPLGVATGANVLTF. This chain joins TRBV7-9 and TRBJ2-6; a possible D gene is TRBD2 (5 bases). This CDR3 spans 17 amino acids. The V end was cut by 6 bases, the J end by 2 bases, with 17 bases between. Germline CDR1 reads SEHNR; CDR2 reads FQNEAQ (reference sequence).